Listed here is a single T cell receptor beta chain. The target antigen is unknown. J gave up 3 bases and V 2 bases, and 3 bases lay outside the gene matches. The germline gives CDR1 SGHRS, CDR2 YFSETQ. This CDR3 spans 15 amino acids. These data originate in a study of T cells in Graves' hyperthyroidism and ophthalmopathy. The study's findings and limits: Prediction of ophthalmopathy progression came a median about 6 months pre-onset.

RNA transcripts provided the source from which TCR beta CDR3 regions were amplified. First-round RT-PCR targeting the TCR CDR3 was performed with the HTBI primer set. TCRdb reanalysed the multiplex PCR reads using MiXCR and keeps one entry per CDR3 protein. The sample lists roughly 330,000 distinct CDR3 sequences; over 15% were seen once. No progression to ophthalmopathy during 18 months of follow-up defined stable disease. Newly diagnosed hyperthyroidism patients aged 18 to 65 years had disease lasting under 2 months. Diagnosing involved the use of clinical symptoms, serum thyroxine and TRAb, thyroid ultrasound and orbital computed tomography.

This TCR was sampled from a man aged 25-40 years with Graves' hyperthyroidism. This chain uses TRBV5-1 with TRBJ2-5; 11 bases map to TRBD2. Sequenced sample: blood. CDR3 nucleotides: TGCGCCAGCAGCTTAAAGACTAGCGGGGAAGAGACCCAGTACTTC. Its translation: CASSLKTSGEETQYF.